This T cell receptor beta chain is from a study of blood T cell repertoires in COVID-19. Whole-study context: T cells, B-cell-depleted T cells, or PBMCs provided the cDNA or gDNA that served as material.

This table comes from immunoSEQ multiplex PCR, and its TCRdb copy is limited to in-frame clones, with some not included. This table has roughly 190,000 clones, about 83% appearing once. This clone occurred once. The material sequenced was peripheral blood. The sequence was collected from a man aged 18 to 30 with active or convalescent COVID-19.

The DNA of the CDR3 is TGTGCCAGCAGCCCCCGACAGGGCGTTCATCAGCCCCAGCATTTT. Translation: CASSPRQGVHQPQHF. V is TRBV28 and J is TRBJ1-5; 7 bases align to TRBD1. Germline assignment: CDR1 MDHEN and CDR2 SYDVKM. The CDR3 spans 15 residues. V lost 6 bases and J lost 5; bases outside the gene matches: 10.